These 6 T cell receptor beta chains originate from one sample sequenced in a study of blood T cell repertoires in COVID-19. TCRdb's table, derived via immunoSEQ multiplex PCR, lists solely in-frame clones and lacks some. The table shows about 50,000 clones, with around 83% occurring only once. The sequencing input was peripheral blood. These receptors were taken from a human donor in a cohort sampled during active COVID-19.

This chain joins TRBV2 and TRBJ1-5; D is undetermined. CDR1 SNHLY and CDR2 FYNNEI come from the germline V gene. The CDR3 contains 15 residues. Deletions cut 6 bases from V and 1 base from J, with 13 bases between. The CDR3 DNA reads TGTGCCAGCAGAATCGGACTGACAAGCAATCAGCCCCAGCATTTT. Amino acids: CASRIGLTSNQPQHF.

A word on this clone: Other nucleotide sequences from this sample produce the same CDR3. The genes are TRBV18 and TRBJ1-1, with a weak D call TRBD1 (6 bases). Deletions cut 6 bases from V and 5 bases from J, with 13 bases between. Germline-derived CDR1 and CDR2 are KGHSH and LQKENI. The length of the CDR3 is 13 residues. The CDR3 protein is CASSLNRVTEAFF. CDR3 nucleotide sequence: TGTGCCAGCTCGCTGAACAGGGTTACTGAAGCTTTCTTT. Combining the CDR3 with reference TRBV18 and TRBJ1-1 gives the whole variable domain NAGVMQNPRHLVRRRGQEARLRCSPMKGHSHVYWYRQLPEEGLKFMVYLQKENIIDESGMPKERFSAEFPKEGPSILRIQQVVRGDSAAYFCASSLNRVTEAFFGQGTRLTVV.

There are a few counts of this clone. V is TRBV27 and J is TRBJ2-7; D is perhaps TRBD1 (6 bases). CDR1 and CDR2 from the germline V gene are MNHEY and SMNVEV (reference sequence). This CDR3 comprises 14 residues. Trimming cost V 5 bases and J 4 bases, with 15 bases left between them. For the CDR3, the DNA is TGTGCCAGCAGTGGTTCGGGACACACTTACGAGCAGTACTTC. Translation: CASSGSGHTYEQYF.

The chain links TRBV24-1 to TRBJ2-7; 8 nucleotides agree with TRBD1. Trimming removed 12 bases from V and 9 bases from J; junction bases left unmatched: 18. CDR1 and CDR2 from the germline V gene are KGHDR and SFDVKD. This CDR3 has 14 amino acids. CDR3 sequence: CAARVPGQDGAQYF. The CDR3 bases are TGTGCCGCACGAGTTCCGGGACAGGATGGTGCGCAGTACTTC.

V and J are TRBV3-1 (or the pseudogene TRBV3-2) and TRBJ2-7, with a tentative D call TRBD1 (6 bases). The CDR3 extends over 15 amino acids. V shed 1 base and J shed 1 base, with 11 bases lying between them. Germline CDR1 is LGHDT and CDR2 is YNNKEL (reference sequence). CDR3 bases: TGTGCCAGCAGCCAAGGGGGACACATATCCTACGAGCAGTACTTC. This codes for CASSQGGHISYEQYF.

The V call is TRBV6-4, the J call TRBJ1-5, with TRBD1 identical over 7 bases. V gave up 3 bases and J gave up 5 bases; unmatched junction bases: 4. The CDR3 spans 14 residues. CDR1 is MRHNA and CDR2 is SNTAGT in the germline V gene. The CDR3 loop reads CASSEGGEDQPQHF. As DNA, the CDR3 is TGTGCCAGCAGTGAAGGGGGCGAAGATCAGCCCCAGCATTTT.